Sequencing of this T cell receptor (beta chain) was carried out in a study of HIV-infected children after antiretroviral therapy interruption. Overall study: Children's median ages were roughly 10 years and 8 years by group. Recorded EBV and CMV exposure existed for most children. Interruption-arm sampling covered weeks 0, 12, interruption end (24 or 48), and about 3 years post-study. Study-wide points: Naive CD4+ CDR3 sharing between time points fell after interruption began.

Per the germline V gene, CDR1 is SNHLY and CDR2 is FYNNEI. V was pared by 7 bases and J by 0 bases, with 3 bases of the junction left unmatched. CDR3 length: 13 residues. A 3' RACE protocol on RNA, with unique molecular identifiers, produced the TCR library. MiXCR, run by TCRdb on the 3' RACE reads, gives a single entry per CDR3 protein. Among tens of thousands of distinct CDR3 sequences listed, around 4.5% were seen once. This clonotype came up a few times. What it recognizes is unknown. Treatment defined: PENTA 11 planned treatment interruption arm or continuous ART arm. The sample here was CD45RA+ CD4+ T cells from PBMCs, pooled from several time points, taken from a donor given antiretroviral therapy, either interrupted or continuous. Indicated subset: naive CD4+ CD45RA+ CD45RO- T cells. The source is a pool of human donors with HIV. The V gene is TRBV2, the J gene TRBJ2-7, with TRBD1 matching over 7 bases. CDR3: CASTRQGSYEQYF. The CDR3 DNA is TGTGCCAGCACCCGACAGGGCTCCTACGAGCAGTACTTC.